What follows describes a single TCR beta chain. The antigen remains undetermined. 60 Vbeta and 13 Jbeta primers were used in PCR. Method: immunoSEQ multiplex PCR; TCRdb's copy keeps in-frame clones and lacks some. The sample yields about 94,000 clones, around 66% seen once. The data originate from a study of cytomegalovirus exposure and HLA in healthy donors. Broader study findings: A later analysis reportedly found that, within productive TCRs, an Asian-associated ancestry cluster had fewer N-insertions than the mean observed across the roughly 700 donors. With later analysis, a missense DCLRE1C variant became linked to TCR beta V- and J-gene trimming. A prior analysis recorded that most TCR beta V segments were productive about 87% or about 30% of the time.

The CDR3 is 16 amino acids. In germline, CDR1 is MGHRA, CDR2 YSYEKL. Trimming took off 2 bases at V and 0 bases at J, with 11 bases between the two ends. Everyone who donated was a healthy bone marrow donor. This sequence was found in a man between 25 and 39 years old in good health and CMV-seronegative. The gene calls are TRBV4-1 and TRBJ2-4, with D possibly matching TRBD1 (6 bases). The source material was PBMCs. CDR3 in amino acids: CASSQRTVLAKNIQYF. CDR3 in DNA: TGCGCCAGCAGCCAACGGACAGTTTTAGCCAAAAACATTCAGTACTTC.